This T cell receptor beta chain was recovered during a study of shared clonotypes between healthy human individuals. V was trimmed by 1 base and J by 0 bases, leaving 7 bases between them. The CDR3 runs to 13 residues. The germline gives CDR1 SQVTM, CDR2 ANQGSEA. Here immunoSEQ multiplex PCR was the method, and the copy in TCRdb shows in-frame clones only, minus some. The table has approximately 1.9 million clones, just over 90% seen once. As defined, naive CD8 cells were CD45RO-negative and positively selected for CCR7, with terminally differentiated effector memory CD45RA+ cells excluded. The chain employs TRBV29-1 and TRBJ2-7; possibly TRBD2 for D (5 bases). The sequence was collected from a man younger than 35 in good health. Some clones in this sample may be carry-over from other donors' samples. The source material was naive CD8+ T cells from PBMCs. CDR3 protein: CSVEGSASYEQYF. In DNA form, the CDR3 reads TGCAGCGTTGAAGGTAGCGCCTCCTACGAGCAGTACTTC.